This TCR beta chain was sequenced in a study of OX40 agonist ivuxolimab in advanced cancers. Sequencing used immunoSEQ multiplex PCR; TCRdb keeps in-frame clones, though not all of them. The sample contains 17,000 or so clones, around 67% of which appear only once. As for this clone: The antigen remains unidentified.

The CDR3 runs 18 residues. Germline CDR1 and CDR2: MGHRA and YSYEKL. V dropped 0 bases and J dropped 7 bases, with 21 bases sitting between them. Whole-study results and caveats: CD8+ T cells showed, on average, more clonal expansion than CD4+ cells.

The sample here was CD4+ or CD8+ T cells sorted from blood, taken in a trial of the OX40 agonist ivuxolimab. The source of this sequence is an adult with an advanced solid tumor such as melanoma, head and neck, liver or kidney cancer. This sequence joins TRBV4-1 and TRBJ2-2, with unresolved D. CDR3 loop: CASSQETSEETRVGELFF. The CDR3 DNA reads TGCGCCAGCAGCCAAGAAACGTCCGAGGAGACACGAGTCGGGGAGCTGTTTTTT.